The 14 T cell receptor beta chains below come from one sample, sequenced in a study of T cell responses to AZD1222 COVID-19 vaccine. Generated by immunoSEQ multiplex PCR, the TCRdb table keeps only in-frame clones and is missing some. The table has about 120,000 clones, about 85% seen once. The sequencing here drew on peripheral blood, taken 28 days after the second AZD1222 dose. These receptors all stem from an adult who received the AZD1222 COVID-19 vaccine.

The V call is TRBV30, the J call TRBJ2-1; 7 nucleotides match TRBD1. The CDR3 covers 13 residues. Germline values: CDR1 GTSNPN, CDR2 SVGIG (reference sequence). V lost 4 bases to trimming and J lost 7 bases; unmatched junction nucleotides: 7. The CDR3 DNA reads TGTGCCTGGAACAGGGGAGAGGTGAATGAGCAGTTCTTC. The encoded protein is CAWNRGEVNEQFF.

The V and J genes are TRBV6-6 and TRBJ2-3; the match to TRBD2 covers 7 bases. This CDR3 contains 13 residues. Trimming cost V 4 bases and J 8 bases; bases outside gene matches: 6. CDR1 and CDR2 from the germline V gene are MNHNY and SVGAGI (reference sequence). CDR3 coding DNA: TGTGCCAGCAGTTCCCCCCCGGGGGGTACGCAGTATTTT. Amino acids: CASSSPPGGTQYF.

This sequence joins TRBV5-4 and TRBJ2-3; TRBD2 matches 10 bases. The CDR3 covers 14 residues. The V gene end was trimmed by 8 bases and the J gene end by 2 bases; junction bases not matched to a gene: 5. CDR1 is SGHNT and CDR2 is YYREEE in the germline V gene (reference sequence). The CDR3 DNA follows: TGTGCCAGTAAGCGGGGGGGCTACACAGATACGCAGTATTTT. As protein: CASKRGGYTDTQYF.

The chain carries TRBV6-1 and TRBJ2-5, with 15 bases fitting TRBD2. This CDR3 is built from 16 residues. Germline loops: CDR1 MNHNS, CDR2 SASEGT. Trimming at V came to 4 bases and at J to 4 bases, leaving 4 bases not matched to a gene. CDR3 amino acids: CASSAGLAGGLETQYF. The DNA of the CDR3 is TGTGCCAGCAGTGCCGGACTAGCGGGGGGGTTAGAGACCCAGTACTTC.

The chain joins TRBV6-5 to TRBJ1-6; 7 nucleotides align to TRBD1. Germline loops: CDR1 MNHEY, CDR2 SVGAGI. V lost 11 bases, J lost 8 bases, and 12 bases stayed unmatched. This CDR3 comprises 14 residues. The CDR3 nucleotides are TGTGCCGCCGCAGGGGGGGAGCCGTATTCACCCCTCCACTTT. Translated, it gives CAAAGGEPYSPLHF.

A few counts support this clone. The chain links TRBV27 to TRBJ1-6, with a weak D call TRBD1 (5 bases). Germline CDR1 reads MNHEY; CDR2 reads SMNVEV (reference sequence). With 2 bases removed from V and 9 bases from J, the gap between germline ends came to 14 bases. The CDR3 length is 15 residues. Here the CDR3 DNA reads TGTGCCAGCAGTTTAGGTACAGGATACCGTTCACCCCTCCACTTT. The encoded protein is CASSLGTGYRSPLHF.

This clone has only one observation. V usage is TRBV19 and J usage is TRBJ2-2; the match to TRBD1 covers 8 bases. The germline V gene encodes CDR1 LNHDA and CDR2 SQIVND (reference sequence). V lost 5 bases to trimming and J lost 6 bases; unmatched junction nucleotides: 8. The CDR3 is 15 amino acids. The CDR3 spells CASSLQGELAGELFF. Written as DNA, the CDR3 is TGTGCCAGTAGTTTACAGGGGGAGCTCGCCGGGGAGCTGTTTTTT.

In DNA form, the CDR3 reads TGCGCCAGCAGCTTGGAGGTTGGCGGGGGGGAGACCCAGTACTTC. Residues: CASSLEVGGGETQYF. The genes are TRBV5-1 and TRBJ2-5; 8 bases fit TRBD2. Losses at the gene ends were 0 bases for V and 5 bases for J; bases not matched to a gene: 6. CDR3 length: 15 amino acids. Germline V gene lookup returns CDR1 SGHRS and CDR2 YFSETQ.

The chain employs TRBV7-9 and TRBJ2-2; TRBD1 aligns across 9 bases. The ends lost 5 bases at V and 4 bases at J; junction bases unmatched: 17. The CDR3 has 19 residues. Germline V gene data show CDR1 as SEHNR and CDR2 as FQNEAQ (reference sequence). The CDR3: CASSADVGYGTGITGELFF. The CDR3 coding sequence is TGTGCCAGCAGCGCCGACGTGGGGTACGGGACAGGGATCACCGGGGAGCTGTTTTTT.

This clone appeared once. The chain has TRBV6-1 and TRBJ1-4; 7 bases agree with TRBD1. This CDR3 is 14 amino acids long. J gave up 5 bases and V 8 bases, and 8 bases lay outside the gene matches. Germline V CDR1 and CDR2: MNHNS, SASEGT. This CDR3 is CASGQDRANEKLFF. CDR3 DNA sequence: TGTGCCAGCGGGCAAGACAGGGCGAATGAAAAACTGTTTTTT.

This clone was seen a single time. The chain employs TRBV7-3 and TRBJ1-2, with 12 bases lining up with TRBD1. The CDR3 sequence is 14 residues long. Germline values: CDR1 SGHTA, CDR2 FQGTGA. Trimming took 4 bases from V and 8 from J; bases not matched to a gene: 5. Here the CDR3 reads CASSSGTGGGGYTF. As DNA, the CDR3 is TGTGCCAGCAGCTCGGGGACAGGGGGCGGAGGCTACACCTTC. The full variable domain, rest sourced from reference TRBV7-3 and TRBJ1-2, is GAGVSQTPSNKVTEKGKYVELRCDPISGHTALYWYRQSLGQGPEFLIYFQGTGAADDSGLPNDRFFAVRPEGSVSTLKIQRTERGDSAVYLCASSSGTGGGGYTFGSGTRLTVV.

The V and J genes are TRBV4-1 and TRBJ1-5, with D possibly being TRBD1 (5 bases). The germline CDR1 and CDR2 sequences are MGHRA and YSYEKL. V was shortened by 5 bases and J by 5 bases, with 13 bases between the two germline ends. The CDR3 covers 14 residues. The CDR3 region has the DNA TGCGCCAGCAGCACGCAGGGTGGAGATCAGCCCCAGCATTTT. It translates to CASSTQGGDQPQHF.

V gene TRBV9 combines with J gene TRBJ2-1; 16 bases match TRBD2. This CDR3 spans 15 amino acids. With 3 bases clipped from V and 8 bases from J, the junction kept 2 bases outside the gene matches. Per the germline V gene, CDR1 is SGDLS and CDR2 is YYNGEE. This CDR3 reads CASSDGTSGGDEQFF. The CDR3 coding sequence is TGTGCCAGCAGCGACGGGACTAGCGGGGGGGATGAGCAGTTCTTC.

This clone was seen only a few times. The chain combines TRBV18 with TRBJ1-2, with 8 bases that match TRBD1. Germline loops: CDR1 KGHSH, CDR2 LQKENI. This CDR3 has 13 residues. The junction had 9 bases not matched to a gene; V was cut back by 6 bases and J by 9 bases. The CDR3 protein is CASSLGQGSRYTF. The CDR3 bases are TGTGCCAGCTCCCTTGGACAGGGTTCACGCTACACCTTC.